This T cell receptor (beta chain) was captured by sequencing in a study of shared clonotypes between healthy human individuals. Study as a whole: Donors consisted of a couple of women and a few men between 18 and 49. General observations from the study: The sole specimen, blood, was sampled, and tissue repertoires likely differ. Shared clonotypes: 4.5% to 6.5% naive CD4, around 3.5% naive CD8, roughly 2.4% memory CD4, under 0.5% memory CD8.

A remark on this clone: The antigen is not known.

Trimming took 3 bases from V and 0 from J, leaving 9 bases between them. The CDR3 contains 14 residues. Per germline, CDR1 GTSNPN and CDR2 SVGIG (reference sequence). In the source study's methods: There were no quality scores in the junction-only immunoSEQ sequences, so filtering differed. Sequencing used immunoSEQ multiplex PCR; TCRdb keeps in-frame clones, though not all of them. That table supplies the V and J calls and clone size; D and trimming were determined from the DNA. The sample lists some 1,600,000 clones, around 98% occurring once. Sequences were obtained from naive CD4+ T cells sorted from blood. Subset of the sample: CD45RA+ positively selected. This chain links TRBV30 with TRBJ2-1, with a possible D match to TRBD1 (6 bases). This sequence was found in a man aged 25 to 40 in good health. The CDR3 is CAWRAGVSYNEQFF. For the CDR3, the DNA is TGTGCCTGGAGAGCAGGGGTCTCCTACAATGAGCAGTTCTTC.